The 26 T cell receptor beta chains below were found in one sample sequenced in a study of blood T cell repertoires in COVID-19. Generated by immunoSEQ multiplex PCR, the TCRdb table keeps only in-frame clones and is missing some. The repertoire holds more than 200,000 clones, with 75% to 90% as singletons. Sequencing was done on a sample of peripheral blood. The receptors were sampled from a man aged 40-49 years with acute or convalescent COVID-19.

The chain couples TRBV6-5 to TRBJ1-1; maybe TRBD1 (6 bases). The V end was cut by 7 bases, the J end by 1 base, with 16 bases between. CDR3 length: 15 amino acids. Germline V gene lookup returns CDR1 MNHEY and CDR2 SVGAGI. The CDR3 DNA reads TGTGCCAGCACGTTCCGGACAGTGGGGAACACTGAAGCTTTCTTT. Translating gives CASTFRTVGNTEAFF.

The chain carries TRBV6-5 and TRBJ2-3; D perhaps matches TRBD2 (5 bases). V was pared by 6 bases and J by 7 bases, with 17 bases between. CDR1 is MNHEY and CDR2 is SVGAGI in the germline V gene. CDR3 length: 14 residues. CDR3 loop: CASSPEGFLNTQYF. CDR3 nucleotide sequence: TGTGCCAGCAGCCCAGAGGGCTTTCTGAATACGCAGTATTTT.

The sample holds one count of this clone. V usage is TRBV19 and J usage is TRBJ2-3; 14 bases match TRBD2. The J segment lost 4 bases and the V segment lost 4 bases, leaving 7 bases of the junction unmatched. The CDR3 has 17 residues. Germline CDR1 reads LNHDA; CDR2 reads SQIVND (reference sequence). CDR3 nucleotide sequence: TGTGCCAGTAGTACAGTGGGGACTAGCGGGAGAGCAGATACGCAGTATTTT. As protein: CASSTVGTSGRADTQYF.

This clone has only one observation. The V gene is TRBV9, the J gene TRBJ2-2, with D perhaps matching TRBD1 (6 bases). CDR3 size: 15 residues. Germline V CDR1 and CDR2: SGDLS, YYNGEE. The germline V and J ends were trimmed by 7 bases and 0 bases, with 13 bases remaining between them. The CDR3 region is CASEGGLANTGELFF. CDR3 nucleotide sequence: TGTGCCAGCGAAGGGGGTCTGGCGAACACCGGGGAGCTGTTTTTT. Based on the CDR3 plus reference TRBV9 and TRBJ2-2, the full variable domain is DSGVTQTPKHLITATGQRVTLRCSPRSGDLSVYWYQQSLDQGLQFLIQYYNGEERAKGNILERFSAQQFPDLHSELNLSSLELGDSALYFCASEGGLANTGELFFGEGSRLTVL.

The rearrangement links TRBV6-5 to TRBJ2-3, with TRBD2 matching 8 bases. Trimming at V came to 7 bases and at J to 1 base, leaving 7 bases not matched to a gene. The CDR3 consists of 15 residues. Germline V gives CDR1 MNHEY, CDR2 SVGAGI. The CDR3 is CASTNPGGGTDTQYF. The CDR3 DNA reads TGTGCCAGCACCAATCCCGGGGGGGGCACAGATACGCAGTATTTT.

The V call is TRBV19, the J call TRBJ2-5; 9 bases fit TRBD2. This CDR3 has 17 amino acids. V shed 3 bases, J shed 4 bases, and the junction held 12 bases outside the gene matches. Germline CDR1 LNHDA, CDR2 SQIVND (reference sequence). In DNA, the CDR3 is TGTGCCAGTAGTATTTCATCCCGACTAGCGGTAACAGAGACCCAGTACTTC. This codes for CASSISSRLAVTETQYF.

The rearrangement joins TRBV18 to TRBJ1-4; 11 bases match TRBD1. Germline trimming cut 3 bases from V and 0 bases from J; bases unmatched to any gene: 0. CDR3 size: 16 residues. The germline CDR1 and CDR2 sequences are KGHSH and LQKENI. As DNA, the CDR3 is TGTGCCAGCTCACCGGGACAGGGGGCAACTAATGAAAAACTGTTTTTT. The encoded protein is CASSPGQGATNEKLFF.

This chain uses TRBV7-8 with TRBJ1-5; D remains unclear. Trimming shortened V by 3 bases and J by 3 bases, and 12 bases separated the two germline ends. This CDR3 has 15 amino acids. Per the germline V gene, CDR1 is SGHVS and CDR2 is FQNEAQ. DNA for the CDR3: TGTGCCAGCAGCTTGAGGGAAGGCCCCAATCAGCCCCAGCATTTT. Protein: CASSLREGPNQPQHF. Based on the CDR3 plus reference TRBV7-8 and TRBJ1-5, the full variable domain is GAGVSQSPRYKVAKRGQDVALRCDPISGHVSLFWYQQALGQGPEFLTYFQNEAQLDKSGLPSDRFFAERPEGSVSTLKIQRTQQEDSAVYLCASSLREGPNQPQHFGDGTRLSIL.

V is TRBV27 and J is TRBJ2-3; D possibly corresponds to TRBD2 (6 bases). CDR1 and CDR2 (germline): MNHEY, SMNVEV (reference sequence). Trimming removed 7 bases at V and 3 bases at J, with 14 bases between. CDR3 size: 14 residues. CDR3 coding DNA: TGTGCCAGCAACCCTTTGGGACTTACAGATACGCAGTATTTT. This translates into CASNPLGLTDTQYF.

In its sample, this clone was seen a few times. The CDR3 sequence is CASSGRLAGGGEQYF. CDR3 in DNA: TGTGCCAGCAGCGGACGACTAGCGGGAGGTGGCGAGCAGTACTTC. The chain carries TRBV21-1 and TRBJ2-7; the table's D call TRBD2 went unverified against the DNA. TRBV21-1 is annotated as a pseudogene. The CDR3 is 15 residues long.

The chain employs TRBV27 and TRBJ2-6; TRBD2 is a possible D gene (7 bases). V was cut by 3 bases and J by 0 bases, with 15 bases left in between. Germline CDR1 and CDR2: MNHEY and SMNVEV (reference sequence). CDR3 length equals 18 residues. The CDR3 DNA follows: TGTGCCAGCAGTTTGGGGGGGGCTTATCACTCTGGGGCCAACGTCCTGACTTTC. Translated: CASSLGGAYHSGANVLTF.

In its sample, this clone was seen once. The chain recombines TRBV2 with TRBJ1-2, with a weak D call TRBD1 (6 bases). The ends were cut back, 10 bases at V and 6 bases at J, with 24 bases in the middle. Germline lookup yields CDR1 SNHLY and CDR2 FYNNEI. The CDR3 is made up of 15 amino acids. This CDR3 is CATTLVRGGVDGYTF. The CDR3 DNA sequence: TGTGCCACCACATTGGTTAGGGGGGGAGTAGATGGCTACACCTTC.

The V and J genes are TRBV30 and TRBJ1-2, with 9 bases lining up with TRBD1. After removal of 5 bases from V and 4 bases from J, the junction contained 5 bases not matched to a gene. This CDR3 contains 13 residues. CDR1 is GTSNPN, CDR2 SVGIG, per germline (reference sequence). The CDR3 DNA reads TGTGCCTGGGACGGACAGGGGAGCTATGGCTACACCTTC. This gives the protein CAWDGQGSYGYTF.

This chain connects TRBV6-2 or TRBV6-3 to TRBJ1-2; tentatively, D is TRBD1 (5 bases). Germline V gives CDR1 MNHEY, CDR2 SVGEGT. CDR3 length: 16 amino acids. Trimming removed 5 bases at V and 3 bases at J, with 19 bases between. Written as DNA, the CDR3 is TGTGCCAGCAGTCCAACAGCGGGCCGGGGGGACTATGGCTACACCTTC. Translated, it gives CASSPTAGRGDYGYTF.

This chain connects TRBV3-1 (or the pseudogene TRBV3-2) to TRBJ1-4; D is perhaps TRBD1 (6 bases). CDR1 is LGHDT, CDR2 YNNKEL, per germline (reference sequence). The germline V and J ends were trimmed by 2 bases and 5 bases, with 9 bases remaining between them. There are 14 residues in the CDR3. The CDR3: CASSQNRANEKLFF. The CDR3 DNA is TGTGCCAGCAGCCAAAACAGGGCAAATGAAAAACTGTTTTTT.

The rearrangement uses TRBV6-5 and TRBJ1-2; no clear D. The CDR3 contains 14 residues. The germline V gene has CDR1 MNHEY and CDR2 SVGAGI. Trimming took off 0 bases at V and 2 bases at J, with 7 bases between the two ends. DNA for the CDR3: TGTGCCAGCAGTTACTCGCGCGGGAACTATGGCTACACCTTC. Encoded protein: CASSYSRGNYGYTF.

The gene calls are TRBV27 and TRBJ1-1; weak D call: TRBD1 (5 bases). V was clipped by 2 bases and J by 5 bases, with 9 bases between them. This CDR3 region has 13 residues. CDR1 is MNHEY, CDR2 SMNVEV, per germline (reference sequence). The CDR3 sequence is CASSLLYRTEAFF. In nucleotides, the CDR3 is TGTGCCAGCAGTTTACTATACAGGACTGAAGCTTTCTTT.

This clone is a singleton in its sample. This chain joins TRBV20-1 and TRBJ2-4; D unclear. In germline, CDR1 is DFQATT, CDR2 SNEGSKA (reference sequence). The CDR3 consists of 11 residues. V lost 7 bases and J 4 bases, leaving 8 bases between the germline ends. The CDR3 nucleotides read TGCAGTGGTGGGCCAAAAAACATTCAGTACTTC. As protein: CSGGPKNIQYF.

The V call is TRBV19, the J call TRBJ1-3; the D is unclear. The germline V gene encodes CDR1 LNHDA and CDR2 SQIVND (reference sequence). V lost 9 bases and J lost 0, with 12 bases in between. This CDR3 region has 14 residues. Here the CDR3 reads CASSLGSSGNTIYF. The DNA of the CDR3 is TGTGCCAGCAGCCTAGGCAGCTCTGGAAACACCATATATTTT.

The CDR3 DNA follows: TGTGCCTGGGCTCCCCTTGGGAGCTCTGGGGCCAACGTCCTGACTTTC. It yields the protein CAWAPLGSSGANVLTF. The chain has TRBV30 and TRBJ2-6, with TRBD2 as a possible D gene (5 bases). This CDR3 spans 16 amino acids. Germline V gene lookup returns CDR1 GTSNPN and CDR2 SVGIG (reference sequence). The V end was cut by 5 bases, the J end by 0 bases, with 14 bases between.

This clone was counted a single time. The chain uses TRBV5-1 and TRBJ2-3; 7 bases fit TRBD2. Germline trimming cut 0 bases from V and 2 bases from J; bases unmatched to any gene: 9. Germline CDR1 reads SGHRS; CDR2 reads YFSETQ. The CDR3 is 17 residues long. The CDR3 sequence: CASSLGASGVYTDTQYF. The CDR3 DNA reads TGCGCCAGCAGCTTGGGGGCCAGCGGGGTCTACACAGATACGCAGTATTTT.

V is TRBV5-6 and J is TRBJ1-1, with 8 bases that match TRBD1. Looked up from germline, CDR1 is SGHDT and CDR2 is YYEEEE. V lost 4 bases and J lost 0; bases outside the gene matches: 14. The CDR3 contains 18 residues. The chain's CDR3 is CASSPRQDRGRLNTEAFF. CDR3 DNA: TGTGCCAGCAGCCCCAGACAAGACAGGGGACGACTGAACACTGAAGCTTTCTTT. Full variable domain (remainder filled in from reference TRBV5-6 and TRBJ1-1): DAGVTQSPTHLIKTRGQQVTLRCSPKSGHDTVSWYQQALGQGPQFIFQYYEEEERQRGNFPDRFSGHQFPNYSSELNVNALLLGDSALYLCASSPRQDRGRLNTEAFFGQGTRLTVV.

The V and J genes are TRBV6-4 and TRBJ1-5, with unresolved D. The length of the CDR3 is 13 residues. Deletions cut 6 bases from V and 4 bases from J, with 10 bases between. In germline, CDR1 is MRHNA, CDR2 SNTAGT. CDR3 amino acids: CASSLEVNQPQHF. In DNA, the CDR3 is TGTGCCAGCAGCCTGGAGGTAAATCAGCCCCAGCATTTT.

J is TRBJ2-3 and V is TRBV6-5; TRBD2 matches at 7 bases. Germline CDR1 reads MNHEY; CDR2 reads SVGAGI. The CDR3 is 15 residues long. The trim removed 6 bases at V and 0 bases at J, leaving 6 bases unmatched. In nucleotides, the CDR3 is TGTGCCAGCAGCCTAGCGGCCTCTAGCACAGATACGCAGTATTTT. The encoded protein is CASSLAASSTDTQYF.

V gene TRBV5-6 combines with J gene TRBJ2-7; no firm D call. V was shortened by 4 bases and J by 6 bases, with 11 bases between the two germline ends. The CDR3 has 12 residues. CDR1 is SGHDT, CDR2 YYEEEE, per germline. The CDR3 sequence is CASSLRGTEQYF. In DNA, the CDR3 is TGTGCCAGCAGCCTCCGCGGTACCGAGCAGTACTTC.

In this sample, this clone turned up once. The chain joins TRBV7-2 to TRBJ1-6; D possibly corresponds to TRBD1 (5 bases). This CDR3 spans 13 amino acids. Trimming took off 6 bases at V and 10 bases at J, with 13 bases between the two ends. The V gene's germline CDR1 is SGHTA and CDR2 FQGNSA. CDR3 sequence reads: CASRRTRGSPLHF. The CDR3 bases are TGTGCCAGCAGACGGACTAGGGGATCACCCCTCCACTTT.